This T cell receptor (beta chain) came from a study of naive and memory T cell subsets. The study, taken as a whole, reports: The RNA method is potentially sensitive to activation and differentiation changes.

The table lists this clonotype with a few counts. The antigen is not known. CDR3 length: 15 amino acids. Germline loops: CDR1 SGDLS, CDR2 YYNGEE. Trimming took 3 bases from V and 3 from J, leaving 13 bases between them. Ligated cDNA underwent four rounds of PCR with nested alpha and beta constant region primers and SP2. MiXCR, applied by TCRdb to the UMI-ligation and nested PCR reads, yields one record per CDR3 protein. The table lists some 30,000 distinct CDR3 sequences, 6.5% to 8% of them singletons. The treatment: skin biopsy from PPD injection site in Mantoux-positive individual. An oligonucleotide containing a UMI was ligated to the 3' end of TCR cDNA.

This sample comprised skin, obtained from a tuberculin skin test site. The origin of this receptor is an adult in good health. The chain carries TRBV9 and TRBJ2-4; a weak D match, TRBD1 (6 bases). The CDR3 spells CASSEGTLGKNIQYF. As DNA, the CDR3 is TGTGCCAGCAGCGAGGGGACACTAGGCAAAAACATTCAGTACTTC.